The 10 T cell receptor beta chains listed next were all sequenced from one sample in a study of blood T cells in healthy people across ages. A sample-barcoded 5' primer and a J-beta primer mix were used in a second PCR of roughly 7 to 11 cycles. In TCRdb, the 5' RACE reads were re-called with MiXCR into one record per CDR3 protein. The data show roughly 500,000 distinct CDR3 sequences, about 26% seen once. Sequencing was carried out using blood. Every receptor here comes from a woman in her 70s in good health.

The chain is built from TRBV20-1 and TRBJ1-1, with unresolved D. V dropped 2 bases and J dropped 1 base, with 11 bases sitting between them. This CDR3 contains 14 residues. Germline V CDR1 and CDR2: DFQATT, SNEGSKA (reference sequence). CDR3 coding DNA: TGCAGTGCTAGAAGCGGTCTGGGGAACACTGAAGCTTTCTTT. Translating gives CSARSGLGNTEAFF.

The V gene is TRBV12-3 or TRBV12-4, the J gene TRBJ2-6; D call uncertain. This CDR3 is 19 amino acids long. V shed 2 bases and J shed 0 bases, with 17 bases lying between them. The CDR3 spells CASSLFQGGMSSGANVLTF. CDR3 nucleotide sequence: TGTGCCAGCAGTTTATTTCAAGGCGGCATGAGCTCTGGGGCCAACGTCCTGACTTTC.

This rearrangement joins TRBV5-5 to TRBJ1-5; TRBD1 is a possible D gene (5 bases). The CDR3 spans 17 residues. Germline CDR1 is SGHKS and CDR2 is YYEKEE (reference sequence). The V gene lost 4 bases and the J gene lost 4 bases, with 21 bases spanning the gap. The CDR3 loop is CASSPHPGTGGNQPQHF. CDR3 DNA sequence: TGTGCCAGCAGCCCCCACCCAGGGACGGGGGGGAATCAGCCCCAGCATTTT.

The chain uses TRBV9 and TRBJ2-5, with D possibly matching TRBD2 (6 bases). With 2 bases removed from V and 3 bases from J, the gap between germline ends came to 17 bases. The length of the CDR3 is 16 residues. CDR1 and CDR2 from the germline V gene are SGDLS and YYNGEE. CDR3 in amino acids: CASSVGSGASKETQYF. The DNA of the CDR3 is TGTGCCAGCAGCGTGGGGTCGGGAGCGTCAAAAGAGACCCAGTACTTC.

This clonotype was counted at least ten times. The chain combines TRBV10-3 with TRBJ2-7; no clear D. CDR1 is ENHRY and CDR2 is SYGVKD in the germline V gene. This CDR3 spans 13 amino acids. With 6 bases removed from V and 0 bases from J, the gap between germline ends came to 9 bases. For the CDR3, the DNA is TGTGCCATCAGGCTCCCGAGCTCCTACGAGCAGTACTTC. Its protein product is CAIRLPSSYEQYF.

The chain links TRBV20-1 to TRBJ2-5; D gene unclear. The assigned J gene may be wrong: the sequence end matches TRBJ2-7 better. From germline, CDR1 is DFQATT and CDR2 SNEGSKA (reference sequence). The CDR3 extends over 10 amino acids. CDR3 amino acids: CSAERGEQYF. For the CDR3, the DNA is TGCAGTGCTGAACGTGGCGAGCAGTACTTC.

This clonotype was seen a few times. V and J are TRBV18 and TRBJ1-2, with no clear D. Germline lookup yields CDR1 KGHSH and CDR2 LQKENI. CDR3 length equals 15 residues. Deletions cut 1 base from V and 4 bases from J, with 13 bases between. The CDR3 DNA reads TGTGCCAGCTCACCACAATTAGACGCTCTCTATGGCTACACCTTC. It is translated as CASSPQLDALYGYTF.

The CDR3 DNA sequence: TGCGCCAGCAGCTCGCTAGCGGGGGATACCACAGATACGCAGTATTTT. It specifies CASSSLAGDTTDTQYF. The chain employs TRBV5-1 and TRBJ2-3; 10 bases map to TRBD2. With 3 bases clipped from V and 2 bases from J, the junction kept 6 bases outside the gene matches. There are 16 residues in the CDR3. Germline CDR1 is SGHRS and CDR2 is YFSETQ.

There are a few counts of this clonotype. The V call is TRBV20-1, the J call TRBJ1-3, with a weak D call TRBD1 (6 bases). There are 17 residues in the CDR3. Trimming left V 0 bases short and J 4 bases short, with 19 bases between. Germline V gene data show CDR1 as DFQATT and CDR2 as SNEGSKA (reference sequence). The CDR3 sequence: CSARDRYRDASGNTIYF. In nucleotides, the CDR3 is TGCAGTGCTAGAGACCGCTACAGGGACGCCTCCGGAAACACCATATATTTT.

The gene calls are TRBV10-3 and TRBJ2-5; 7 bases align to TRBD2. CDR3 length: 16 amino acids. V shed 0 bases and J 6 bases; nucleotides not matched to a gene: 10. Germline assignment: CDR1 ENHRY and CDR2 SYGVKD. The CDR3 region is CAISESNQRGGKTQYF. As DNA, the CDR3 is TGTGCCATCAGTGAGTCAAATCAAAGGGGAGGGAAGACCCAGTACTTC.